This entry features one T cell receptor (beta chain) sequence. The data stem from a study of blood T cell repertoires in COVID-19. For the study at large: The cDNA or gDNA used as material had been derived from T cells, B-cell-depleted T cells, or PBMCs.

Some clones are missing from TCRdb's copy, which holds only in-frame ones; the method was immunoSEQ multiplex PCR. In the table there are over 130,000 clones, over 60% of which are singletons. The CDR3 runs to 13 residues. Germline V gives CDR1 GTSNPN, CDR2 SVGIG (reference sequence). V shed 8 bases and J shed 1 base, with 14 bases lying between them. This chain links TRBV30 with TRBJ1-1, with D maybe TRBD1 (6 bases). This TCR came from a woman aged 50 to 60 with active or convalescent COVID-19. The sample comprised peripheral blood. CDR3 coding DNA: TGTGCCGGAGGCCAGGGGAGGAACACTGAAGCTTTCTTT. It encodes CAGGQGRNTEAFF.